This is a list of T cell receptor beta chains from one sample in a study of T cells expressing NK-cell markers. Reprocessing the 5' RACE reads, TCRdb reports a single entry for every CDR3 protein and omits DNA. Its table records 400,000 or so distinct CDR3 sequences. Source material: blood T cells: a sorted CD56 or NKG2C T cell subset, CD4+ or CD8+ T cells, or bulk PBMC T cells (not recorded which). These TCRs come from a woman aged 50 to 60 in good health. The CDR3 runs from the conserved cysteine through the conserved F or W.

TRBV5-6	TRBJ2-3	CASSQGPQGPDTQYF
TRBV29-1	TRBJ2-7	CSVGKGASYEQYF
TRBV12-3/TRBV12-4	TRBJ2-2	CASRREGIGELFF
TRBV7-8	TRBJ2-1	CASSLFSGRDNEQFF
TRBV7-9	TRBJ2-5	CAFILGETQYF
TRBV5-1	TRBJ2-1	CASSSTSGLTGEQFF
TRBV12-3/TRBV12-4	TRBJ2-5	CASSQGGTQYF
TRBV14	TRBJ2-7	CASGGGNSYEQYF
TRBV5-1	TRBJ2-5	CASSLEGSGIETQYF
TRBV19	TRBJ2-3	CASSIVGADTQYF
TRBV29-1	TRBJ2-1	CSVEISGTSGMVEQFF
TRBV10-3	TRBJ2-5	CAISESSGSETQYF
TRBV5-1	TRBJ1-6	CASSSGGANSPLHF
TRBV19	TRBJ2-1	CASRSSGGSSYNEQFF
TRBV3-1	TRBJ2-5	CASSQESRGETQYF
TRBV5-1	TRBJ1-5	CASSLGQEDQPQHF
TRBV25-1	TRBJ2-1	CASESGTSVEQFF
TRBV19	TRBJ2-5	CASSPPQGTQYF
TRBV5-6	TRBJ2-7	CASSLAFQVSYEQYF
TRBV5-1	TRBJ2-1	CASSLAAANEQFF
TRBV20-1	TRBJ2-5	CSARDNGRSRETQYF
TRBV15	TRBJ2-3	CATSRDRASTDTQYF
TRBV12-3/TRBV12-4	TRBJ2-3	CASSAGTSGWGTDTQYF
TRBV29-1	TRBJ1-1	CSVDAPDGLNTEAFF
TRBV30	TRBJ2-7	CAWAYYQGTAYEQYF
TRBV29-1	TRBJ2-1	CSVSTSSYNEQFF
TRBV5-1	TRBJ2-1	CASSFSGAYNEQFF
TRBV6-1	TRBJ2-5	CASSEGLAGAPRETQYF
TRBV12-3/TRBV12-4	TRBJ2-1	CASSTPLGGNEQFF
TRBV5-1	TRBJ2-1	CASSSGLAGGPNEQFF
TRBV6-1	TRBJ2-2	CASRRAITGGSGELFF
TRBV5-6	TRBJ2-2	CASSPTGRAGELFF
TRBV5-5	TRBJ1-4	CASSRRLGEEKLFF
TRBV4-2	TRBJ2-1	CASSQVLGDEQFF
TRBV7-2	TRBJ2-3	CASSSSRRGSGRRSSTDTQYF
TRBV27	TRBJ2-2	CASSTSGTFGELFF
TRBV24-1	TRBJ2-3	CATSGGLGTDTQYF
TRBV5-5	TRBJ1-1	CASSEGMGVEAFF
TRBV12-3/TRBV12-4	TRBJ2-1	CASSLGGLPNEQFF
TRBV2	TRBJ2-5	CASSEWLRGDQETQYF
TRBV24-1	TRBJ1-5	CATSDATDLGPQHF
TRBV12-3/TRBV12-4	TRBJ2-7	CASSSLGAGAQYF
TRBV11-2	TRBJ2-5	CASSFGTSKETQYF
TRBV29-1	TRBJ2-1	CSVDRRTSGYNEQFF
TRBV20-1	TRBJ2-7	CSARYTGTVYEQYF
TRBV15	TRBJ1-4	CATSNRDTNEKLFF
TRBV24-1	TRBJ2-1	CATSDLGEGEQFF
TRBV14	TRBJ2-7	CASSQQALGEQYF
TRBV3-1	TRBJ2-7	CASSPLGDEQYF
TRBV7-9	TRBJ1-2	CASSLEAGDGYTF
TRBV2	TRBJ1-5	CASRDGQGGRIGQPQHF